A single sample is the source of the 30 T cell receptor beta chains below, sequenced in a study of cytomegalovirus exposure and HLA in healthy donors. The PCR ran on 60 Vbeta and 13 Jbeta primers. Sequencing was performed with immunoSEQ multiplex PCR; in TCRdb, only in-frame clones are kept and a portion is missing. The sample lists around 130,000 clones, over 80% occurring once. Source material: PBMCs. The receptors shown here come from a boy under 18 in good health and CMV-seronegative.

This clone has more than one count but fewer than ten. CDR3: CASNLYKTGLTEAFF. The CDR3 coding sequence is TGCGCCAGCAACCTGTACAAGACAGGGTTAACTGAAGCTTTCTTT. The chain uses TRBV5-1 and TRBJ1-1; TRBD1 aligns across 7 bases. The V gene end was trimmed by 6 bases and the J gene end by 5 bases; junction bases not matched to a gene: 13. Per the germline V gene, CDR1 is SGHRS and CDR2 is YFSETQ. The CDR3 loop spans 15 amino acids.

This clone was found once. The J gene is TRBJ2-7, the V gene TRBV6-5, with 8 bases aligning to TRBD1. Germline V gene sequence: CDR1 MNHEY, CDR2 SVGAGI. With 2 bases clipped from V and 8 bases from J, the junction kept 5 bases outside the gene matches. This CDR3 has 13 amino acids. The CDR3 nucleotides read TGTGCCAGCAGTTACGAGAGACAGGGGAAGCAGTACTTC. This sequence encodes CASSYERQGKQYF.

The chain links TRBV7-2 to TRBJ1-4, with unresolved D. The germline V gene encodes CDR1 SGHTA and CDR2 FQGNSA. The CDR3 has 13 residues. V dropped 3 bases and J dropped 0 bases, with 2 bases sitting between them. CDR3 bases: TGTGCCAGCAGCTTCTCAACTAATGAAAAACTGTTTTTT. Its translation: CASSFSTNEKLFF.

The chain uses TRBV5-1 and TRBJ2-1; TRBD2 aligns across 11 bases. Germline-derived CDR1 and CDR2 are SGHRS and YFSETQ. The CDR3 totals 15 residues. Trimming cost V 3 bases and J 6 bases; bases outside gene matches: 5. CDR3 coding DNA: TGCGCCAGCAGCTCCGGGACTAGCGGACTCAATGAGCAGTTCTTC. This sequence encodes CASSSGTSGLNEQFF. The variable domain in full, with the rest retrieved from reference TRBV5-1 and TRBJ2-1, is KAGVTQTPRYLIKTRGQQVTLSCSPISGHRSVSWYQQTPGQGLQFLFEYFSETQRNKGNFPGRFSGRQFSNSRSEMNVSTLELGDSALYLCASSSGTSGLNEQFFGPGTRLTVL.

The chain couples TRBV7-2 to TRBJ1-5, with D hard to call. Trimming cost V 5 bases and J 1 base, with 3 bases left between them. The germline CDR1 and CDR2 sequences are SGHTA and FQGNSA. The CDR3 contains 12 residues. The CDR3 sequence is CASSLSNQPQHF. The CDR3 DNA reads TGTGCCAGCAGCCTAAGCAATCAGCCCCAGCATTTT.

This chain joins TRBV9 and TRBJ1-1, with D possibly being TRBD1 (5 bases). The germline gives CDR1 SGDLS, CDR2 YYNGEE. This CDR3 region has 13 residues. The V end was cut by 6 bases, the J end by 0 bases, with 9 bases between. The DNA of the CDR3 is TGTGCCAGCACCCCGACAGTGAACACTGAAGCTTTCTTT. This codes for CASTPTVNTEAFF. The whole variable domain, filled in from reference TRBV9 and TRBJ1-1, reads DSGVTQTPKHLITATGQRVTLRCSPRSGDLSVYWYQQSLDQGLQFLIQYYNGEERAKGNILERFSAQQFPDLHSELNLSSLELGDSALYFCASTPTVNTEAFFGQGTRLTVV.

The V call is TRBV7-9, the J call TRBJ2-3; maybe TRBD1 (7 bases). Looked up from germline, CDR1 is SEHNR and CDR2 is FQNEAQ (reference sequence). CDR3 length equals 15 residues. Trimming shortened V by 4 bases and J by 6 bases, and 17 bases separated the two germline ends. CDR3 in DNA: TGTGCCAGCAGCTCCCGGGACTCCAGGGGGGATACGCAGTATTTT. It encodes CASSSRDSRGDTQYF. Based on the CDR3 plus reference TRBV7-9 and TRBJ2-3, the full variable domain is DTGVSQNPRHKITKRGQNVTFRCDPISEHNRLYWYRQTLGQGPEFLTYFQNEAQLEKSRLLSDRFSAERPKGSFSTLEIQRTEQGDSAMYLCASSSRDSRGDTQYFGPGTRLTVL.

This sequence joins TRBV9 and TRBJ1-2, with 10 bases lining up with TRBD1. V shed 0 bases and J 8 bases; nucleotides not matched to a gene: 7. The CDR3 sequence is 15 residues long. Germline V lookup: CDR1 SGDLS, CDR2 YYNGEE. CDR3 residues: CASSVETGGSGGYTF. CDR3 bases: TGTGCCAGCAGCGTAGAGACAGGGGGCAGTGGAGGCTACACCTTC. Full variable domain (remainder filled in from reference TRBV9 and TRBJ1-2): DSGVTQTPKHLITATGQRVTLRCSPRSGDLSVYWYQQSLDQGLQFLIQYYNGEERAKGNILERFSAQQFPDLHSELNLSSLELGDSALYFCASSVETGGSGGYTFGSGTRLTVV.

This chain uses TRBV4-2 with TRBJ2-3, with 7 positions matching TRBD2. J gave up 3 bases and V 1 base, and 4 bases lay outside the gene matches. This CDR3 comprises 15 residues. Per the germline V gene, CDR1 is LGHNA and CDR2 is YNFKEQ. DNA of the CDR3: TGTGCCAGCAGCCAAGCTAATAGCGGGACAGATACGCAGTATTTT. Protein sequence: CASSQANSGTDTQYF.

This chain joins TRBV6-6 and TRBJ1-3; possible D gene TRBD1, 6 bases. Germline V gives CDR1 MNHNY, CDR2 SVGAGI (reference sequence). Trimming left V 2 bases short and J 1 base short, with 12 bases between. The CDR3 length is 16 residues. The CDR3 sequence: CASSYGQGFSGNTIYF. Written as DNA, the CDR3 is TGTGCCAGCAGTTACGGGCAGGGGTTTTCTGGAAACACCATATATTTT.

This chain joins TRBV5-4 and TRBJ2-3; D uncertain. The CDR3 runs to 17 residues. The germline V gene has CDR1 SGHNT and CDR2 YYREEE (reference sequence). Trimming stripped 1 base from V and 0 bases from J, with 15 bases between. In DNA form, the CDR3 reads TGTGCCAGCAGCTTGATCCAGACTTCAATTAGCACAGATACGCAGTATTTT. It specifies CASSLIQTSISTDTQYF.

This chain joins TRBV7-2 and TRBJ2-7; 7 positions match TRBD1. The CDR3 has 16 amino acids. CDR1 SGHTA and CDR2 FQGNSA come from the germline V gene. Unmatched junction bases numbered 11, after V lost 2 bases and J lost 4 bases. CDR3: CASSLTQGSDMYEQYF. The CDR3, as DNA: TGTGCCAGCAGCTTAACACAGGGGTCTGATATGTACGAGCAGTACTTC.

The V gene is TRBV6-5, the J gene TRBJ2-7, with 9 bases aligning to TRBD2. Germline trimming cut 5 bases from V and 3 bases from J; bases unmatched to any gene: 2. The germline gives CDR1 MNHEY, CDR2 SVGAGI. The CDR3 runs 13 residues. The CDR3 here is CASSPTSGYEQYF. CDR3 in DNA: TGTGCCAGCAGTCCGACTAGCGGCTACGAGCAGTACTTC.

The gene calls are TRBV5-6 and TRBJ1-2; D unclear. The V gene's germline CDR1 is SGHDT and CDR2 YYEEEE. V lost 1 base and J lost 6, with 10 bases in between. This CDR3 region has 13 residues. CDR3 sequence: CASSLSSGDGYTF. As DNA, the CDR3 is TGTGCCAGCAGCTTGTCGTCCGGGGATGGCTACACCTTC.

This clone was seen once. The CDR3 DNA reads TGTGCCAGCAGTTACTCAGAGAGGGGGGAAAAACTGTTTTTT. It yields the protein CASSYSERGEKLFF. V gene TRBV6-5 combines with J gene TRBJ1-4; tentative D call: TRBD1 (6 bases). This CDR3 has 14 amino acids. Per germline, CDR1 MNHEY and CDR2 SVGAGI. The ends were cut back, 0 bases at V and 8 bases at J, with 10 bases in the middle.

For the CDR3, the DNA is TGCGCCAGCCTCCCTAGCGGGCTGAACCCCCCAGATACGCAGTATTTT. Translation: CASLPSGLNPPDTQYF. J is TRBJ2-3 and V is TRBV10-2, with TRBD2 identical over 8 bases. CDR3 size: 16 residues. Germline CDR1 WSHSY, CDR2 SAAADI. The junction had 14 bases not matched to a gene; V was cut back by 8 bases and J by 4 bases.

CDR3 DNA: TGTGCCAGCAGTTTGGTTCAAGGGGCGAATGGCTACACCTTC. The encoded protein is CASSLVQGANGYTF. The chain carries TRBV28 and TRBJ1-2; weak D call: TRBD1 (5 bases). CDR1 and CDR2 from the germline V gene are MDHEN and SYDVKM. Trimming stripped 3 bases from V and 6 bases from J, with 14 bases between. This CDR3 is 14 amino acids long.

This clone was counted only a few times. The CDR3 sequence is CASSINTNTEAFF. In DNA form, the CDR3 reads TGTGCCAGTAGTATCAACACGAACACTGAAGCTTTCTTT. The chain carries TRBV19 and TRBJ1-1; D unresolved. This CDR3 comprises 13 residues. The V end was cut by 3 bases, the J end by 1 base, with 6 bases between. The V gene's germline CDR1 is LNHDA and CDR2 SQIVND (reference sequence).

The rearrangement uses TRBV10-3 and TRBJ2-1; 8 bases are shared with TRBD2. Losses at the gene ends were 7 bases for V and 9 bases for J; bases not matched to a gene: 8. Germline CDR1 is ENHRY and CDR2 is SYGVKD. The CDR3 is made up of 13 amino acids. The CDR3 loop is CAITGREGGEQFF. CDR3 nucleotide sequence: TGTGCCATCACCGGACGGGAGGGTGGTGAGCAGTTCTTC.

The chain links TRBV6-1 to TRBJ1-2; D not resolved. This CDR3 has 16 amino acids. Trimming pared 4 bases from V and 2 bases from J, leaving 17 bases between. CDR1 is MNHNS and CDR2 is SASEGT in the germline V gene. CDR3 residues: CASSASGGVGNYGYTF. As DNA, the CDR3 is TGTGCCAGCAGTGCCAGCGGCGGGGTAGGGAACTATGGCTACACCTTC.

The chain couples TRBV7-9 to TRBJ1-6; the D is unclear. Trimming removed 2 bases at V and 2 bases at J, with 16 bases between. The CDR3 is 18 amino acids. Germline lookup yields CDR1 SEHNR and CDR2 FQNEAQ (reference sequence). CDR3 residues: CASSLLGVGIPYNSPLHF. The CDR3 region has the DNA TGTGCCAGCAGCTTACTGGGAGTCGGGATCCCCTATAATTCACCCCTCCACTTT.

CDR3 protein: CASSLGTPNTGELFF. In DNA, the CDR3 is TGCGCCAGCAGCTTAGGGACTCCGAACACCGGGGAGCTGTTTTTT. The V call is TRBV5-1, the J call TRBJ2-2; D perhaps matches TRBD2 (6 bases). V lost 2 bases to trimming and J lost 0 bases, with 8 bases between them. Per germline, CDR1 SGHRS and CDR2 YFSETQ. The CDR3 has 15 amino acids.

The V and J genes are TRBV5-1 and TRBJ2-2; D is uncertain. Trimming left V 2 bases short and J 5 bases short, with 13 bases between. The CDR3 sequence is 15 residues long. From germline, CDR1 is SGHRS and CDR2 YFSETQ. This chain's CDR3 is CASSFARPTTGELFF. The CDR3 nucleotides are TGCGCCAGCAGCTTTGCCAGGCCGACGACCGGGGAGCTGTTTTTT.

This sequence joins TRBV12-5 and TRBJ1-1; D is unresolved. The CDR3 is 16 amino acids. V lost 6 bases and J lost 5, with 22 bases in between. Germline CDR1 is LGHNT and CDR2 is FRNRAP. CDR3 nucleotide sequence: TGTGCTAGTGGCCCCCGGGAAGGAAGGACGGGGACTGAAGCTTTCTTT. Translated, it gives CASGPREGRTGTEAFF.

This chain uses TRBV5-4 with TRBJ2-2; D may be TRBD2 (5 bases). V lost 0 bases, J lost 2 bases, and 8 bases lay in between. The CDR3 contains 15 residues. Germline CDR1 reads SGHNT; CDR2 reads YYREEE (reference sequence). The CDR3 nucleotides are TGTGCCAGCAGCTTGGGAGGGAGCAACACCGGGGAGCTGTTTTTT. Its protein is CASSLGGSNTGELFF.

This chain links TRBV27 with TRBJ1-4; 12 nucleotides align to TRBD1. J lost 8 bases, V lost 6 bases, and 4 bases had no gene match. Germline assignment: CDR1 MNHEY and CDR2 SMNVEV (reference sequence). This CDR3 contains 14 residues. The CDR3 is CASRGTGGGEKLFF. CDR3 DNA sequence: TGTGCCAGCAGGGGGACAGGGGGCGGGGAAAAACTGTTTTTT.

The rearrangement uses TRBV5-1 and TRBJ2-5; 7 bases fit TRBD2. Per the germline V gene, CDR1 is SGHRS and CDR2 is YFSETQ. With 0 bases clipped from V and 3 bases from J, the junction kept 8 bases outside the gene matches. CDR3 length: 16 residues. The chain's CDR3 is CASSLGLRGGEETQYF. CDR3 bases: TGCGCCAGCAGCTTGGGGCTTCGGGGAGGGGAAGAGACCCAGTACTTC.

The V call is TRBV10-2, the J call TRBJ2-3; possible D gene TRBD2, 5 bases. Trimming took off 8 bases at V and 6 bases at J, with 12 bases between the two ends. Germline values: CDR1 WSHSY, CDR2 SAAADI. The CDR3 runs to 12 residues. This CDR3 reads CASREVGDTQYF. CDR3 DNA: TGCGCCAGCCGGGAAGTTGGGGATACGCAGTATTTT.

The chain couples TRBV10-3 to TRBJ2-5; 7 positions agree with TRBD1. The V gene end was trimmed by 4 bases and the J gene end by 3 bases; junction bases not matched to a gene: 5. The CDR3 is 14 amino acids. CDR1 and CDR2 (germline): ENHRY, SYGVKD. The CDR3 reads CAISVGQREETQYF. CDR3 coding DNA: TGTGCCATCAGTGTGGGACAGAGGGAAGAGACCCAGTACTTC.

This rearrangement joins TRBV11-3 to TRBJ2-1; D remains ambiguous. V lost 1 base and J 5 bases, leaving 6 bases between the germline ends. The CDR3 spans 13 residues. CDR1 SGHNT and CDR2 YENEEA come from the germline V gene. CDR3 in DNA: TGTGCCAGCAGCTTAGCCACAAACAATGAGCAGTTCTTC. Encoded protein: CASSLATNNEQFF.